Below are 18 T cell receptor beta chains sequenced from a single sample in a study of neurological immune-mediated disorders. Time point given: longitudinal time-point 2. TCRdb processed the 5' RACE reads anew with MiXCR; each CDR3 protein has one entry. The sample carries 50,000 or so distinct CDR3 sequences, under 15% recorded once. Material: PBMCs. These receptors were collected from a male donor with HTLV-1-associated myelopathy (HAM/TSP).

This clonotype was seen at least ten times. J is TRBJ1-5 and V is TRBV2, with TRBD1 as a possible D gene (6 bases). Trimming removed 7 bases at V and 5 bases at J, with 15 bases between. The CDR3 is made up of 14 amino acids. From germline, CDR1 is SNHLY and CDR2 FYNNEI. CDR3 sequence (DNA): TGTGCCAGCACGCCAGGGGCCCTATATCAGCCCCAGCATTTT. Translation gives CASTPGALYQPQHF.

The chain is built from TRBV20-1 and TRBJ2-1; D might be TRBD2 (6 bases). Germline V gene data show CDR1 as DFQATT and CDR2 as SNEGSKA (reference sequence). The CDR3 has 10 amino acids. The germline V and J ends were trimmed by 6 bases and 12 bases, with 12 bases remaining between them. The CDR3 is CSARRDVQFF. In DNA form, the CDR3 reads TGCAGTGCCAGGCGGGATGTGCAGTTCTTC.

In its sample, this clonotype was seen many times. The chain joins TRBV5-1 to TRBJ2-7; no clear D. The CDR3 has 15 amino acids. Germline V gene sequence: CDR1 SGHRS, CDR2 YFSETQ. V lost 0 bases to trimming and J lost 2 bases, with 12 bases between them. CDR3 bases: TGCGCCAGCAGCTTGGCTGCAGGATTAACCTACGAGCAGTACTTC. Protein sequence: CASSLAAGLTYEQYF.

This clonotype has at least ten counts. This chain joins TRBV4-3 and TRBJ1-4, with TRBD1 matching 8 bases. J gave up 4 bases and V 4 bases, and 2 bases lay outside the gene matches. Per the germline V gene, CDR1 is LGHNA and CDR2 is YSLEER. This CDR3 contains 14 residues. The CDR3, as DNA: TGCGCCAGCAGCCGGGACAGGAATAATGAAAAACTGTTTTTT. Translated: CASSRDRNNEKLFF.

In its sample, this clonotype was seen many times. V usage is TRBV5-6 and J usage is TRBJ2-1; the D is unclear. V lost 5 bases and J lost 13, with 16 bases in between. The CDR3 is made up of 12 amino acids. Germline-derived CDR1 and CDR2 are SGHDT and YYEEEE. The DNA of the CDR3 is TGTGCCAGCAGTCTGGCTGGACCACTCCAGTTCTTC. Residues: CASSLAGPLQFF.

By share, this clonotype counts as medium-sized. The chain joins TRBV6-2 or TRBV6-3 to TRBJ2-2, with a possible D match to TRBD1 (6 bases). This CDR3 has 15 residues. CDR1 is MNHEY, CDR2 SVGEGT, per germline. V was shortened by 2 bases and J by 7 bases, with 14 bases between the two germline ends. The CDR3 is CASSYNREADGELFF. The DNA of the CDR3 is TGTGCCAGCAGTTACAACAGGGAAGCGGACGGGGAGCTGTTTTTT.

On this clonotype: This may come from a read error, since a much larger clone is one base off. V gene TRBV6-6 combines with J gene TRBJ2-2; 8 nucleotides line up with TRBD1. Germline CDR1 reads MNHNY; CDR2 reads SVGAGI (reference sequence). The CDR3 loop spans 14 amino acids. V lost 6 bases, J lost 3 bases, and 3 bases stayed unmatched. The CDR3 loop reads CASRQGAHTGELFF. The CDR3 DNA follows: TGTGCCAGCAGGCAGGGGGCCCACACCGGGGAGCTGTTTTTT.

This clonotype was recorded at least ten times. J is TRBJ1-2 and V is TRBV5-1, with D possibly TRBD1 on 5 matching bases. This CDR3 comprises 13 residues. Deletions cut 5 bases from V and 8 bases from J, with 16 bases between. Germline CDR1 is SGHRS and CDR2 is YFSETQ. The CDR3 sequence is CASSDDRVRGYTF. In nucleotides, the CDR3 is TGCGCCAGCAGTGACGACAGAGTGCGGGGCTACACCTTC.

This clonotype appeared many times. The CDR3 nucleotides are TGCAGTGCTAGACAACAGGGTTGGGCAAGTTTTCACTTT. Its translation: CSARQQGWASFHF. V is TRBV20-1 and J is TRBJ1-6; possibly TRBD1 for D (6 bases). The CDR3 has 13 amino acids. Between the trimmed V and J ends, which lost 2 bases and 19 bases, there was a span of 21 bases. The germline V gene has CDR1 DFQATT and CDR2 SNEGSKA (reference sequence).

This clonotype was seen ten or more times. The rearrangement joins TRBV6-5 to TRBJ1-2; the D is unclear. The V end lost 2 bases, the J end lost 2 bases, and 15 bases lay between the germline ends. From germline, CDR1 is MNHEY and CDR2 SVGAGI. This CDR3 contains 16 residues. The CDR3 region is CASSYQIPPENYGYTF. The DNA for the CDR3 is TGTGCCAGCAGTTACCAAATTCCCCCAGAGAACTATGGCTACACCTTC.

The rearrangement joins TRBV20-1 to TRBJ2-7; 8 bases are a match to TRBD2. Per the germline V gene, CDR1 is DFQATT and CDR2 is SNEGSKA (reference sequence). V shed 6 bases, J shed 1 base, and the junction held 5 bases outside the gene matches. There are 13 residues in the CDR3. CDR3 bases: TGCAGTGCCCTCGGGAGGGGATCCTACGAGCAGTACTTC. This sequence encodes CSALGRGSYEQYF.

This clonotype was counted ten times or more. The rearrangement links TRBV6-5 to TRBJ1-1; 8 nucleotides agree with TRBD1. The germline CDR1 and CDR2 sequences are MNHEY and SVGAGI. Germline trimming cut 6 bases from V and 3 bases from J; bases unmatched to any gene: 3. This CDR3 is built from 13 residues. CDR3 nucleotide sequence: TGTGCCAGCAGCTTACAGGGGGACACTGAAGCTTTCTTT. Translated: CASSLQGDTEAFF.

This clonotype was counted ten times or more. The CDR3 protein is CASSRLANTEAFF. Here the CDR3 DNA reads TGTGCCAGCAGCCGTTTGGCTAACACTGAAGCTTTCTTT. The chain employs TRBV3-1 and TRBJ1-1; no reliable D call. Trimming took off 4 bases at V and 2 bases at J, with 8 bases between the two ends. CDR1 is LGHDT and CDR2 is YNNKEL in the germline V gene (reference sequence). The CDR3 is 13 amino acids. Together with reference TRBV3-1 and TRBJ1-1, the CDR3 gives the full variable domain: DTAVSQTPKYLVTQMGNDKSIKCEQNLGHDTMYWYKQDSKKFLKIMFSYNNKELIINETVPNRFSPKSPDKAHLNLHINSLELGDSAVYFCASSRLANTEAFFGQGTRLTVV.

In this sample, this clonotype turned up many times. J is TRBJ1-1 and V is TRBV5-1; D is unresolved. The germline V gene has CDR1 SGHRS and CDR2 YFSETQ. This CDR3 has 15 residues. V was trimmed by 0 bases and J by 1 base, leaving 10 bases between them. This CDR3 is CASSLAMGGNTEAFF. In nucleotides, the CDR3 is TGCGCCAGCAGCTTGGCCATGGGCGGGAACACTGAAGCTTTCTTT.

The table lists this clonotype with many counts. The rearrangement joins TRBV5-1 to TRBJ1-2; weak D call: TRBD1 (5 bases). The CDR3 has 15 amino acids. The ends were cut back, 2 bases at V and 2 bases at J, with 13 bases in the middle. Per germline, CDR1 SGHRS and CDR2 YFSETQ. Written as DNA, the CDR3 is TGCGCCAGCAGCTTCGTGGGGACCAACAACTATGGCTACACCTTC. It is translated as CASSFVGTNNYGYTF.

The chain uses TRBV6-1 and TRBJ2-3; D gene uncertain. CDR1 MNHNS and CDR2 SASEGT come from the germline V gene. The CDR3 has 12 amino acids. V was pared by 6 bases and J by 2 bases, with 6 bases between. CDR3: CASSETTDTQYF. The CDR3 region has the DNA TGTGCCAGCAGCGAAACCACAGATACGCAGTATTTT.

Ten or more counts support this clonotype. The rearrangement links TRBV20-1 to TRBJ2-3, with 7 bases lining up with TRBD2. Germline lookup yields CDR1 DFQATT and CDR2 SNEGSKA (reference sequence). The J segment lost 4 bases and the V segment lost 0 bases, leaving 4 bases of the junction unmatched. There are 14 residues in the CDR3. The CDR3 DNA follows: TGCAGTGCTAGAGATTGGGAGGGAGCAGATACGCAGTATTTT. Its protein is CSARDWEGADTQYF.

In its sample, this clonotype was seen many times. V is TRBV5-5 and J is TRBJ2-2, with D hard to call. The V and J ends lost 4 bases and 1 base respectively, with 11 bases between them. Germline V lookup: CDR1 SGHKS, CDR2 YYEKEE (reference sequence). The CDR3 is 15 residues long. The CDR3 DNA reads TGTGCCAGCAGCCGCGAGGTCTTGAACACCGGGGAGCTGTTTTTT. It specifies CASSREVLNTGELFF.